This is a list of T cell receptor beta chains from one sample in a study of cytomegalovirus exposure and HLA in healthy donors. The data were produced by immunoSEQ multiplex PCR, yet TCRdb's version contains in-frame clones alone and is incomplete. This table has approximately 110,000 clones, 76% appearing once. What was sequenced was PBMCs. The receptors were gathered from a man in his forties in good health and CMV-seropositive. Both conserved end residues are part of each CDR3. Fields, in order: clone size, V gene, D gene, J gene, CDR3 DNA, CDR3 protein. A D gene is named only where the DNA matches it firmly. Size is stated for part of the rows, as once, few or many counts, or as a class when the clone is expanded.

>NA|TRBV5-4|TRBD1|TRBJ1-1
TGTGCCAGCAGCCCCAGGGGGCAGGGTGGCACTGAAGCTTTCTTT
CASSPRGQGGTEAFF
>NA|TRBV5-4|NA|TRBJ2-7
TGTGCCAGCACCTCGTCCCGCAGTAACTACGAGCAGTACTTC
CASTSSRSNYEQYF
>NA|TRBV7-9|TRBD2|TRBJ2-5
TGTGCCAGCAGCCTCCGACTAGCGGCGCAAGAGACCCAGTACTTC
CASSLRLAAQETQYF
>NA|TRBV7-8|NA|TRBJ1-2
TGTGCCAGCAGCTTAGGAAGAGGCAGAGCTAACTATGGCTACACCTTC
CASSLGRGRANYGYTF
>NA|TRBV19|TRBD2|TRBJ2-5
TGTGCCAGTCGCCCGCGGGGGGGCCAAGAGACCCAGTACTTC
CASRPRGGQETQYF
>NA|TRBV2|NA|TRBJ1-1
TGTGCCAGTCGACCGGCGGGCACTGAAGCTTTCTTT
CASRPAGTEAFF
>NA|TRBV2|TRBD1|TRBJ1-5
TGTGCCAGCAGTCATGACAGGGGCGGGCAGCCCCAGCATTTT
CASSHDRGGQPQHF
>NA|TRBV2|TRBD1|TRBJ2-5
TGTGCCAGCAGTCGACAGGGGGCGGGAGAGACCCAGTACTTC
CASSRQGAGETQYF
>NA|TRBV9|TRBD2|TRBJ2-3
TGTGCCAGCAGCCGTTCCGGGACTAGCGGACCCCCAGGAGATACGCAGTATTTT
CASSRSGTSGPPGDTQYF
>NA|TRBV7-8|TRBD2|TRBJ2-3
TGTGCCAGCAGCTTATGGGCTAGCGGGAGAACAGATACGCAGTATTTT
CASSLWASGRTDTQYF
>NA|TRBV28|NA|TRBJ2-4
TGTGCCAGCAGTGTTCCGGGACAAAGGTTTAGCAAAAACATTCAGTACTTC
CASSVPGQRFSKNIQYF
>NA|TRBV6-1|NA|TRBJ1-3
TGTGCCAGCAGCAGGGGTGGTGGAAACACCATATATTTT
CASSRGGGNTIYF
>once|TRBV6-4|TRBD1|TRBJ2-7
TGTGCCAGCAGTGCTACAGGGGCCGAGCAGTACTTC
CASSATGAEQYF
>few|TRBV30|NA|TRBJ1-4
TGTGCCTGGAGCTCCGCCGGGAGGGCAAAGGGCGAAAAACTGTTTTTT
CAWSSAGRAKGEKLFF
>few|TRBV4-3|TRBD1|TRBJ2-1
TGCGCCAGCAGCCATGCCGACAGGGATTTAAGTGAGCAGTTCTTC
CASSHADRDLSEQFF
>NA|TRBV30|TRBD2|TRBJ2-4
TGTGCCTGGAGTGGTGGCGGGAGAGAAAACAGTCAGTACTTC
CAWSGGGRENSQYF
>NA|TRBV9|NA|TRBJ1-6
TGTGCCAGCAGCGTAGAGGGACATAGGGATTCACCCCTCCACTTT
CASSVEGHRDSPLHF
>once|TRBV5-1|TRBD2|TRBJ2-3
TGCGCCAGCAGCTTGGGACTAGCGGGGGCCACAGATACGCAGTATTTT
CASSLGLAGATDTQYF
>NA|TRBV4-1|NA|TRBJ1-1
TGCGCCAGCAGCCAAGAGCAGGGTGGCACTGAAGCTTTCTTT
CASSQEQGGTEAFF
>NA|TRBV29-1|NA|TRBJ2-4
TGCAGCGTAGGGCCCCTAGCCAAAAACAGTCAGTACTTC
CSVGPLAKNSQYF
>NA|TRBV5-4|NA|TRBJ2-2
TGTGCCAGCAGCAGAACCCCGGCAGGGGGGTTCACCGGGGAGCTGTTTTTT
CASSRTPAGGFTGELFF
>once|TRBV5-1|TRBD2|TRBJ2-1
TGCGCCAGCAGCTTGGGGGGGACTAGCGGGAGTCAGTATGAGCAGTTCTTC
CASSLGGTSGSQYEQFF
>NA|TRBV9|NA|TRBJ1-1
TGTGCCAGCAGCACAACAGGGATATCGGGTGAAGCTTTCTTT
CASSTTGISGEAFF
>NA|TRBV7-9|TRBD2|TRBJ2-7
TGTTCCAGCAGCCCAAGGGGACTAGCGAACTACGAGCAGTACTTC
CSSSPRGLANYEQYF
>once|TRBV7-2|TRBD2|TRBJ2-2
TGTGCCAGCAGCTTCTGGACTAGCGGGAGATGGGTGACCGGGGAGCTGTTTTTT
CASSFWTSGRWVTGELFF